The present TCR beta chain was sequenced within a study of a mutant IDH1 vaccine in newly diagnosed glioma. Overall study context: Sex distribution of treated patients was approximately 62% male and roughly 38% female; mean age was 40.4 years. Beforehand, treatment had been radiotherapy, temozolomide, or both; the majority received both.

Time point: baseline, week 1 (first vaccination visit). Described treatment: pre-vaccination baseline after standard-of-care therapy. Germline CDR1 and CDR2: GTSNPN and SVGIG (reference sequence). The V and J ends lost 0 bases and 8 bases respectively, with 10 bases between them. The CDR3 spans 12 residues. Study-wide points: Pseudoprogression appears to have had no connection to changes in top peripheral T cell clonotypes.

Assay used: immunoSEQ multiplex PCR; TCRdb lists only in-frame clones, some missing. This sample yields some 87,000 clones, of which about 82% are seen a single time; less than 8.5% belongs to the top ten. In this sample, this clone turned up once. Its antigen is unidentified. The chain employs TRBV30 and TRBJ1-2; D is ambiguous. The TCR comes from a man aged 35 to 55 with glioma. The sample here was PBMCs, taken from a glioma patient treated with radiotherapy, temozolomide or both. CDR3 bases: TGTGCCTGGAGTGTAGGATGGTACGGCTACACCTTC. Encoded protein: CAWSVGWYGYTF. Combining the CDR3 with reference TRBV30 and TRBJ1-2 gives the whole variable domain SQTIHQWPATLVQPVGSPLSLECTVEGTSNPNLYWYRQAAGRGLQLLFYSVGIGQISSEVPQNLSASRPQDRQFILSSKKLLLSDSGFYLCAWSVGWYGYTFGSGTRLTVV.